This TCR beta chain was sequenced for a study of blood T cells in healthy people across ages. With V trimmed by 0 bases and J by 6 bases, 22 bases remained unmatched. Germline V gives CDR1 LGHNA, CDR2 YSLEER. This CDR3 is built from 22 residues. A J-beta primer mix and a sample-barcoded 5' primer were used in a second PCR of roughly 6 to 12 cycles. MiXCR, applied by TCRdb to the 5' RACE reads, yields one record per CDR3 protein. The sample includes under 1,100,000 distinct CDR3 sequences, 20% to 25% of them seen just once. This clonotype was observed once. Its antigen is not known. This CDR3 is missing its conserved last phenylalanine or tryptophan, likely due to a read error. Points from the study as a whole: With unsorted PBMCs, a conclusive comparison of naive versus antigen-experienced cells was not possible.

The same specimen was also included in a second study, on T cells of mothers and their children.

Sequenced sample: blood. The chain links TRBV4-3 to TRBJ2-1, with 11 bases fitting TRBD2. The receptor was derived from a girl aged 2-10 years in good health. The CDR3 is CASSQDAWSPTSGGNHLNEQFS. DNA for the CDR3: TGCGCCAGCAGCCAAGATGCCTGGTCCCCAACTAGCGGGGGTAACCACCTCAATGAGCAGTTCTCC.